A single sample is the source of the 24 T cell receptor beta chains below, sequenced in a study of shared clonotypes between healthy human individuals. Data came from immunoSEQ multiplex PCR; TCRdb stores just in-frame clones and leaves some out. The sample lists about 2.2 million clones; roughly 93% were seen once. Naive CD8 populations comprised CD45RO-negative cells positively selected for CCR7, excluding terminally differentiated effector memory CD45RA+ cells. The sample taken for sequencing was naive CD8+ T cells from PBMCs. Every receptor here comes from a man between 18 and 29 years old in good health. Some clones in this sample may be carry-over from other donors' samples.

The chain is built from TRBV19 and TRBJ2-1; D is undetermined. Germline lookup yields CDR1 LNHDA and CDR2 SQIVND (reference sequence). V dropped 8 bases and J dropped 5 bases, with 7 bases sitting between them. The CDR3 has 11 residues. This chain's CDR3 is CASGNNNEQFF. In DNA form, the CDR3 reads TGTGCCAGTGGGAACAACAATGAGCAGTTCTTC. Filled out from reference TRBV19 and TRBJ2-1, the complete variable domain reads DGGITQSPKYLFRKEGQNVTLSCEQNLNHDAMYWYRQDPGQGLRLIYYSQIVNDFQKGDIAEGYSVSREKKESFPLTVTSAQKNPTAFYLCASGNNNEQFFGPGTRLTVL.

This clone was recorded once. This rearrangement joins TRBV19 to TRBJ2-5; D unresolved. The CDR3 runs to 14 residues. V shed 3 bases and J shed 0 bases, with 8 bases lying between them. Germline CDR1 LNHDA, CDR2 SQIVND (reference sequence). The CDR3 reads CASSMPQYQETQYF. Here the CDR3 DNA reads TGTGCCAGTAGTATGCCCCAGTACCAAGAGACCCAGTACTTC.

This chain links TRBV7-9 with TRBJ1-5, with a tentative D call TRBD1 (6 bases). Germline CDR1 SEHNR, CDR2 FQNEAQ (reference sequence). The CDR3 is 13 residues long. Trimming cost V 5 bases and J 4 bases, with 9 bases left between them. As DNA, the CDR3 is TGTGCCAGCAGCGGGACAACTAATCAGCCCCAGCATTTT. This gives the protein CASSGTTNQPQHF.

There are a few counts of this clone. The gene calls are TRBV13 and TRBJ1-1; D remains unclear. The germline gives CDR1 PRHDT, CDR2 FYEKMQ (reference sequence). CDR3 length: 13 residues. V lost 1 base to trimming and J lost 6 bases, with 9 bases between them. For the CDR3, the DNA is TGTGCCAGCAGCTTAGAGGGTGCAGCTGAAGCTTTCTTT. It encodes CASSLEGAAEAFF.

As regards this clone: The same CDR3 also results from other DNA sequences found in this sample. The chain carries TRBV19 and TRBJ1-5; a weak D match, TRBD1 (5 bases). Trimming shortened V by 9 bases and J by 4 bases, and 16 bases separated the two germline ends. Germline V gene data show CDR1 as LNHDA and CDR2 as SQIVND (reference sequence). This CDR3 has 14 amino acids. The CDR3 loop is CASRRRGSNQPQHF. The DNA of the CDR3 is TGTGCCAGCCGTCGAAGGGGATCAAATCAGCCCCAGCATTTT.

The chain has TRBV27 and TRBJ2-5; 7 bases agree with TRBD1. Per germline, CDR1 MNHEY and CDR2 SMNVEV (reference sequence). With 3 bases clipped from V and 1 base from J, the junction kept 2 bases outside the gene matches. CDR3 length: 14 amino acids. This chain's CDR3 is CASSLKGAQETQYF. CDR3 in DNA: TGTGCCAGCAGTTTGAAGGGGGCCCAAGAGACCCAGTACTTC.

The chain has TRBV13 and TRBJ2-1; 8 nucleotides align to TRBD2. V dropped 5 bases and J dropped 3; count of bases not matched to a gene: 12. The CDR3 has 17 amino acids. Germline assignment: CDR1 PRHDT and CDR2 FYEKMQ (reference sequence). CDR3 region: CASSDRTSREHYNEQFF. The CDR3 bases are TGTGCCAGCAGCGACCGGACTAGCCGAGAACACTACAATGAGCAGTTCTTC.

Turning to this clone: The same CDR3 arises from other DNA sequences in this sample as well. This chain uses TRBV6-1 with TRBJ2-7, with D perhaps matching TRBD1 (6 bases). V lost 4 bases and J 0 bases, leaving 10 bases between the germline ends. This CDR3 is built from 14 residues. CDR1 and CDR2 from the germline V gene are MNHNS and SASEGT. The chain's CDR3 is CASSARGSSYEQYF. The CDR3 DNA follows: TGTGCCAGCAGTGCCAGGGGAAGCTCCTACGAGCAGTACTTC.

This chain links TRBV5-6 with TRBJ2-7, with a possible D match to TRBD1 (6 bases). This CDR3 has 15 amino acids. The germline V and J ends were trimmed by 7 bases and 2 bases, with 19 bases remaining between them. Germline values: CDR1 SGHDT, CDR2 YYEEEE. CDR3 amino acids: CASGINRANTYEQYF. Written as DNA, the CDR3 is TGTGCCAGCGGGATTAACAGGGCTAATACCTACGAGCAGTACTTC.

This clone showed up just once. The chain has TRBV9 and TRBJ1-1, with 7 positions matching TRBD1. The CDR3 length is 15 residues. The trim removed 0 bases at V and 5 bases at J, leaving 7 bases unmatched. Germline loops: CDR1 SGDLS, CDR2 YYNGEE. CDR3 in amino acids: CASSVDRGRRTEAFF. In DNA form, the CDR3 reads TGTGCCAGCAGCGTAGATAGGGGGCGCCGGACTGAAGCTTTCTTT.

This clone was detected once. The identical CDR3 is also encoded by other nucleotide sequences in the sample. The V call is TRBV20-1, the J call TRBJ1-1; D is unclear. The CDR3 is 11 residues long. The germline V gene has CDR1 DFQATT and CDR2 SNEGSKA (reference sequence). The V end was cut by 6 bases, the J end by 4 bases, with 9 bases between. In nucleotides, the CDR3 is TGCAGTGCCCGGAAGGGCACTGAAGCTTTCTTT. This gives the protein CSARKGTEAFF.

Regarding this clone: This same CDR3 is encoded by further DNA sequences in the sample. CDR3: CASSDRESYNEQFF. The DNA of the CDR3 is TGTGCCAGCAGCGACCGGGAGTCCTACAATGAGCAGTTCTTC. The chain combines TRBV9 with TRBJ2-1, with D perhaps TRBD2 (6 bases). Germline V gene data show CDR1 as SGDLS and CDR2 as YYNGEE. CDR3 size: 14 residues. Trimming pared 3 bases from V and 1 base from J, leaving 8 bases between.

The chain carries TRBV2 and TRBJ2-7; 11 bases agree with TRBD2. With 1 base clipped from V and 5 bases from J, the junction kept 13 bases outside the gene matches. Germline V gene data show CDR1 as SNHLY and CDR2 as FYNNEI. The CDR3 covers 18 residues. The CDR3 coding sequence is TGTGCCAGCAGTGAAGGGGTTAGCGGGAGGGTGCCCACCGACGAGCAGTACTTC. Its translation: CASSEGVSGRVPTDEQYF.

In this sample, this clone turned up once. The chain carries TRBV2 and TRBJ2-3, with D perhaps TRBD1 (6 bases). Germline V CDR1 and CDR2: SNHLY, FYNNEI. The ends were cut back, 5 bases at V and 1 base at J, with 19 bases in the middle. There are 17 residues in the CDR3. The CDR3 here is CASSTTGTSRGTDTQYF. The CDR3 nucleotides read TGTGCCAGCAGTACGACCGGGACAAGTCGGGGCACAGATACGCAGTATTTT.

The chain is built from TRBV28 and TRBJ2-1, with 7 bases matching TRBD2. The CDR3 consists of 17 residues. The V gene's germline CDR1 is MDHEN and CDR2 SYDVKM. V lost 5 bases and J lost 1; bases outside the gene matches: 11. The CDR3 spells CASSADSGRLSYNEQFF. In DNA form, the CDR3 reads TGTGCCAGCAGTGCGGATAGCGGGCGCTTATCCTACAATGAGCAGTTCTTC. The variable domain in full, with the rest retrieved from reference TRBV28 and TRBJ2-1, is DVKVTQSSRYLVKRTGEKVFLECVQDMDHENMFWYRQDPGLGLRLIYFSYDVKMKEKGDIPEGYSVSREKKERFSLILESASTNQTSMYLCASSADSGRLSYNEQFFGPGTRLTVL.

The rearrangement links TRBV27 to TRBJ2-2; TRBD2 is a possible D gene (6 bases). Germline lookup yields CDR1 MNHEY and CDR2 SMNVEV (reference sequence). This CDR3 region has 16 residues. V lost 6 bases and J 2 bases, leaving 16 bases between the germline ends. DNA of the CDR3: TGTGCCAGCAGCACCCGTGGCGGGGAAAACACCGGGGAGCTGTTTTTT. Translation: CASSTRGGENTGELFF.

The CDR3 sequence is CASSLLETSGTDTQYF. CDR3 bases: TGTGCCAGCAGTTTACTTGAGACTAGCGGGACAGATACGCAGTATTTT. The rearrangement joins TRBV28 to TRBJ2-3; 10 positions agree with TRBD2. The V gene's germline CDR1 is MDHEN and CDR2 SYDVKM. V dropped 2 bases and J dropped 3; count of bases not matched to a gene: 5. The CDR3 runs 16 residues.

The J gene is TRBJ2-7, the V gene TRBV27; D is possibly TRBD2 (6 bases). Per the germline V gene, CDR1 is MNHEY and CDR2 is SMNVEV (reference sequence). This CDR3 region has 13 residues. Trimming shortened V by 6 bases and J by 2 bases, and 11 bases separated the two germline ends. For the CDR3, the DNA is TGTGCCAGCAGCTCTAGCGCTACCTACGAGCAGTACTTC. As protein: CASSSSATYEQYF.

This clone came up once. V is TRBV9 and J is TRBJ1-2, with D possibly matching TRBD1 (6 bases). The V end was cut by 3 bases, the J end by 7 bases, with 16 bases between. The CDR3 totals 14 residues. Germline loops: CDR1 SGDLS, CDR2 YYNGEE. This CDR3 reads CASSEGVTRAGYTF. The CDR3 DNA sequence: TGTGCCAGCAGCGAGGGGGTAACTCGAGCTGGCTACACCTTC.

This clone was seen once. Other DNA sequences from this sample encode an identical CDR3 as well. The chain carries TRBV7-2 and TRBJ2-7; 7 bases line up with TRBD1. The CDR3 totals 13 residues. From germline, CDR1 is SGHTA and CDR2 FQGNSA. V was clipped by 0 bases and J by 5 bases; unmatched bases: 1. CDR3 sequence (DNA): TGTGCCAGCAGCTTAGCCCAGGGGGACGAGCAGTACTTC. Protein product: CASSLAQGDEQYF.

This clone was counted a few times. V and J are TRBV27 and TRBJ2-7; D call uncertain. Germline V gives CDR1 MNHEY, CDR2 SMNVEV (reference sequence). Trimming shortened V by 4 bases and J by 4 bases, and 8 bases separated the two germline ends. The CDR3 extends over 12 amino acids. CDR3 amino acids: CASSSNLYEQYF. DNA of the CDR3: TGTGCCAGCAGTTCCAACTTATACGAGCAGTACTTC.

The CDR3: CASSLDAPGPSYEQYF. The DNA of the CDR3 is TGTGCCAGCAGCTTAGATGCACCAGGTCCCTCCTACGAGCAGTACTTC. The J gene is TRBJ2-7, the V gene TRBV11-2; D gene unclear. There are 16 residues in the CDR3. V was shortened by 0 bases and J by 0 bases, with 12 bases between the two germline ends. CDR1 is SGHAT, CDR2 FQNNGV, per germline.

The chain uses TRBV27 and TRBJ2-2; D is unresolved. Per the germline V gene, CDR1 is MNHEY and CDR2 is SMNVEV (reference sequence). The CDR3 is made up of 14 amino acids. Trimming left V 6 bases short and J 3 bases short, with 11 bases between. CDR3 bases: TGTGCCAGCAGGGAACAGCGCTACACCGGGGAGCTGTTTTTT. Protein: CASREQRYTGELFF.

Points on this clone: Other DNA sequences in this specimen translate into the identical CDR3. The chain uses TRBV6-5 and TRBJ2-1; 11 bases line up with TRBD2. Germline values: CDR1 MNHEY, CDR2 SVGAGI. The CDR3 runs 16 residues. Trimming removed 0 bases from V and 3 bases from J; junction bases left unmatched: 1. In DNA, the CDR3 is TGTGCCAGCAGTTACTCTGGGACTAGCGGCTACAATGAGCAGTTCTTC. It is translated as CASSYSGTSGYNEQFF.